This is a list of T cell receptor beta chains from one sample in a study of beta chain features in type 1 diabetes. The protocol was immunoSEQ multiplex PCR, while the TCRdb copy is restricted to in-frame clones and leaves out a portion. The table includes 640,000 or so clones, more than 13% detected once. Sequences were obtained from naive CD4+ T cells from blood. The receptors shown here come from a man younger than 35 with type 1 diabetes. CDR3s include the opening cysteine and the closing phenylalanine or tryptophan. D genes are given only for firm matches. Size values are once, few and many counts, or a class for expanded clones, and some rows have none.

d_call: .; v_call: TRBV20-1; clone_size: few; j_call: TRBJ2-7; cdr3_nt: TGCAGTGCTAGGTCCTACGAGCAGTACTTC; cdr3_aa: CSARSYEQYF
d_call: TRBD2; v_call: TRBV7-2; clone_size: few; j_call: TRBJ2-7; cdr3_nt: TGTGCCAGCAGCGGACCTAGCGGGGGGATACCTAGCTCCTACGAGCAGTACTTC; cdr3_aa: CASSGPSGGIPSSYEQYF
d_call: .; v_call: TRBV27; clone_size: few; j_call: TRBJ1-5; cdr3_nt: TGTGCCAGCAGTTTATTAAGGAGCAATCAGCCCCAGCATTTT; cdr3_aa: CASSLLRSNQPQHF
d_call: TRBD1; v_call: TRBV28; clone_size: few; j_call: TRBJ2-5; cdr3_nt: TGTGCCAGCAGCCAACCGGGACAGCAAGAGACCCAGTACTTC; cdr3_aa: CASSQPGQQETQYF
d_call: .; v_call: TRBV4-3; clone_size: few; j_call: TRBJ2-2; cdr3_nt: TGCGCCAGCAGCCAAACAGAACTTAACACCGGGGAGCTGTTTTTT; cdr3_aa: CASSQTELNTGELFF
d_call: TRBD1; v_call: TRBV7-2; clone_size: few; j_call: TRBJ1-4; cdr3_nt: TGTGCCAGCAGCCGCGGACAGGGAGGAGAAAAACTGTTTTTT; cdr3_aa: CASSRGQGGEKLFF
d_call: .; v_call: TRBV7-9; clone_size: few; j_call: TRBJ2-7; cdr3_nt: TGTGCCAGCAGCTCAGGGGGGTTACCCTACGAGCAGTACTTC; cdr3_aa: CASSSGGLPYEQYF
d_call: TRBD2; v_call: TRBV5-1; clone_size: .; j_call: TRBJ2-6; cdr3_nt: TGCGCCAGCAGCTTGTTAGCGGGGGTGTCTGGGGCCAACGTCCTGACTTTC; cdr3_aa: CASSLLAGVSGANVLTF
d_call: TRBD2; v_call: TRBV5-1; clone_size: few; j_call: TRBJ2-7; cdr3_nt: TGCGCCAGCAGCAAGCGGGAGGGGAACTCCGAGCAGTACTTC; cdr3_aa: CASSKREGNSEQYF
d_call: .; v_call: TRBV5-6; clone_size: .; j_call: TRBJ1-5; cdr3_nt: TGTGCCAGCAGCTTGGACGGGGGACCCAATCAGCCCCAGCATTTT; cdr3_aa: CASSLDGGPNQPQHF
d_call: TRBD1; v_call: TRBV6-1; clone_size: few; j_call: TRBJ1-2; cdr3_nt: TGTGCCAGCAGTGCCCCCGTGGGACAGCCGAGTAACTATGGCTACACCTTC; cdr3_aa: CASSAPVGQPSNYGYTF
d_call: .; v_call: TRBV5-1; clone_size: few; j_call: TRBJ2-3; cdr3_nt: TGCGCCAGCAGCTTGGCCCAGACTGAAGATACGCAGTATTTT; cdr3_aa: CASSLAQTEDTQYF
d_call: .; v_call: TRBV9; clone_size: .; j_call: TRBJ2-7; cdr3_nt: TGTGCCAGCAGCGTAGATCTCAACCGATCCGAGCAGTACTTC; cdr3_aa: CASSVDLNRSEQYF
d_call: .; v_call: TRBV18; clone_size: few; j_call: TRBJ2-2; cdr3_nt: TGTGCCAGCTCACCACGCGTGGAGACCGGGGAGCTGTTTTTT; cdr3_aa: CASSPRVETGELFF
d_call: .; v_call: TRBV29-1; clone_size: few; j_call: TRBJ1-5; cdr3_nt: TGCAGCGTTGACGCAGGGGGCAATCAGCCCCAGCATTTT; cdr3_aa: CSVDAGGNQPQHF
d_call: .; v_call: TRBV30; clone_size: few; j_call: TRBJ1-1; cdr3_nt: TGTGCCTGGGGTCGGGGGCCGAACACTGAAGCTTTCTTT; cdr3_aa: CAWGRGPNTEAFF
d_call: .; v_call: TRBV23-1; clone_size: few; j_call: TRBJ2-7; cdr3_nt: TGCGCCAGCAGCCCATCTATGTCCTCCTACGAGCAGTACTTC; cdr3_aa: CASSPSMSSYEQYF
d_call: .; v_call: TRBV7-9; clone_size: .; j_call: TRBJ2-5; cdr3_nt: TGTGCCAGCAGCTTAGCCGCGGAGACCCAGTACTTC; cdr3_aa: CASSLAAETQYF
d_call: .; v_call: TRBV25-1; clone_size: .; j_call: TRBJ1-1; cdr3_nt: TGTGCCAGCAGTGAATGGGTCGGGGGAACTGAAGCTTTCTTT; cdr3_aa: CASSEWVGGTEAFF
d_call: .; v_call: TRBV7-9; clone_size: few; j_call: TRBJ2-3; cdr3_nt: TGTGCCAGCAGCTTATGGGGGACAGATACGCAGTATTTT; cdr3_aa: CASSLWGTDTQYF
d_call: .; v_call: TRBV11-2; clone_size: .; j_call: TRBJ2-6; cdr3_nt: TGTGCCAGCAGCTTAGATCTAATCGGCAGGCGCTCTGGGGCCAACGTCCTGACTTTC; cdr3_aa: CASSLDLIGRRSGANVLTF
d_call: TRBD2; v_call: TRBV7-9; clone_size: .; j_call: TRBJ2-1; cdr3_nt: TGTGCCAGCAGCCTGGGACTAGCCGACTTGGGTGAGCAGTTCTTC; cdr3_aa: CASSLGLADLGEQFF
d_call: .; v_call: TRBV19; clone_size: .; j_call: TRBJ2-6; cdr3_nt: TGTGCCAGTAGCCACCCCATTGGGGCCAACGTCCTGACTTTC; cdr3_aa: CASSHPIGANVLTF
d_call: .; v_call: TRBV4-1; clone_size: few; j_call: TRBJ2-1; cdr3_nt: TGCGCCAGCAGCCTTCCCGGGGCGGGGACAAGGGAGCAGTTCTTC; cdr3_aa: CASSLPGAGTREQFF
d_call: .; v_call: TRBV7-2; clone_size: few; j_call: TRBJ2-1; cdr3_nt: TGTGCCAGCAGCCACCCTACGAGTGGGGAGCGTTACAATGAGCAGTTCTTC; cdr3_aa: CASSHPTSGERYNEQFF
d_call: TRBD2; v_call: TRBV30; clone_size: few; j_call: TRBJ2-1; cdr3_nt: TGTGCCTGGAGATTACTAGCGGGAGGTTCCTACAATGAGCAGTTCTTC; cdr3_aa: CAWRLLAGGSYNEQFF
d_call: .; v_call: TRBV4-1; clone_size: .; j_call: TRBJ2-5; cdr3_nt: TGCGCCAGCAGCCAAGATGTCACGAGGGGAGAGACCCAGTACTTC; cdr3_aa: CASSQDVTRGETQYF
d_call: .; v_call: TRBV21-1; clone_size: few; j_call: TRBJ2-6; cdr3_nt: TGTGCCAGCACTAAAGCCGGGGACCTCTCTGGGGCCAACGTCCTGACTTTC; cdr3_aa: CASTKAGDLSGANVLTF
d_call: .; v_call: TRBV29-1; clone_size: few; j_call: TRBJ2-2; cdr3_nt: TGCAGCGCTGGACAAAGCGGGGAGCTGTTTTTT; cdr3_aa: CSAGQSGELFF
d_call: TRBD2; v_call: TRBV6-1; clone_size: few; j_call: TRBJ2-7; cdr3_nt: TGTGCCAGCGGCCTACTAGCGGGAGGATCCTACGAGCAGTACTTC; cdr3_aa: CASGLLAGGSYEQYF
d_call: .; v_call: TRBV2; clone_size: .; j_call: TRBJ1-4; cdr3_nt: TGTGCCAGCGAATGGCGCGGATATAATGAAAAACTGTTTTTT; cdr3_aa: CASEWRGYNEKLFF
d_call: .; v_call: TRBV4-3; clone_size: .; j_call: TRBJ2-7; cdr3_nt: TGCGCCAGCAGCCAAGACAGGTTTTACGAGCAGTACTTC; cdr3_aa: CASSQDRFYEQYF
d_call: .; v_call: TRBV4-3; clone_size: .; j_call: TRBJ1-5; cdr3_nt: TGCGCCAGCAGCCAGGGAGGCCTCGATCAGCCCCAGCATTTT; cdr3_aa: CASSQGGLDQPQHF
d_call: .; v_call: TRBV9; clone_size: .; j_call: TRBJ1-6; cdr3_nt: TGTGCCAGCAGCCCCGTTCCCACCCAGGGGTCACCCCTCCACTTT; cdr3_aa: CASSPVPTQGSPLHF
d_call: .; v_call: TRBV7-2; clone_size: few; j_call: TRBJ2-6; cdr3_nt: TGTGCCAGCAGCGCCAGAGAGTCTGGGGCCAACGTCCTGACTTTC; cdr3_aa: CASSARESGANVLTF
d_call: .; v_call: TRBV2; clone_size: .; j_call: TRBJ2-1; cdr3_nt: TGTGCCAGCAGGGGGCGGGGTGCCTCCTACAATGAGCAGTTCTTC; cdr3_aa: CASRGRGASYNEQFF
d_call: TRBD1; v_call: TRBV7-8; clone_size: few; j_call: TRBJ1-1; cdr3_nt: TGTGCCAGCAGCCAGGGGGCAGCTTGGCCTGAAGCTTTCTTT; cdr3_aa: CASSQGAAWPEAFF
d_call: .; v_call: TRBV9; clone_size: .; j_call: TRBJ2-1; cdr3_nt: TGTGCCAGCAGCGTGACTATGACAGGGGTTAGCGGGGGATACAATGAGCAGTTCTTC; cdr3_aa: CASSVTMTGVSGGYNEQFF
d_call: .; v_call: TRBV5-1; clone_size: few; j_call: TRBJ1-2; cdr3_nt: TGCGCCAGCAAACGGGACACCTATTGGGGCTACACCTTC; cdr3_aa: CASKRDTYWGYTF
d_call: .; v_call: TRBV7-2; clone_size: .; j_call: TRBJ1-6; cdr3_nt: TGTGCCAGCAGCCGGAATAATTCACCCCTCCACTTT; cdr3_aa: CASSRNNSPLHF
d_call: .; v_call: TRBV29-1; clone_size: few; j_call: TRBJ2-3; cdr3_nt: TGCAGCGTCCTGCCGGTGGATACGCAGTATTTT; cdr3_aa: CSVLPVDTQYF
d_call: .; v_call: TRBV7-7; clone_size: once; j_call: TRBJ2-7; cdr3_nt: TGTGCTAGCAGCTTAGATTTTAGTTCCAACGAGCAGTACTTC; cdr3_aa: CASSLDFSSNEQYF
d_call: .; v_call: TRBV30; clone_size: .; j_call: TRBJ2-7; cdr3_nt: TGTGCCTGGAGTGCCCGGGTGGGACACTCCTACGAGCAGTACTTC; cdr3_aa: CAWSARVGHSYEQYF
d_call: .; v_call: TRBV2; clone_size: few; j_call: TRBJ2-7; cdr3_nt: TGTGCCAGCAGTCAGGACCCGTCGGTCTACGAGCAGTACTTC; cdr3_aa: CASSQDPSVYEQYF
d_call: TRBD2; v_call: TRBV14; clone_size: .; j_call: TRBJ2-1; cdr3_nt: TGTGCCAGCAGCCCCGGGACTACCTACAATGAGCAGTTCTTC; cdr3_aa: CASSPGTTYNEQFF
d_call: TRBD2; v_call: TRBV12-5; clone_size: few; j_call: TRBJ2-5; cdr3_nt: TGTGCTAGTAGAGGGACTAGCGGGACCCAGTACTTC; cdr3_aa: CASRGTSGTQYF
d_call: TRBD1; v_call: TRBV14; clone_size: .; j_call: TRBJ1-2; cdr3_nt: TGTGCCAGCAGCAAAGGGGGACAGGGCCATGGCTACACCTTC; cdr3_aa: CASSKGGQGHGYTF
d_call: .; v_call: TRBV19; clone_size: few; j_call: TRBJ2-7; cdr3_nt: TGTGCCAGTAGTCTCGAGGTCGGGTACGAGCAGTACTTC; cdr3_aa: CASSLEVGYEQYF
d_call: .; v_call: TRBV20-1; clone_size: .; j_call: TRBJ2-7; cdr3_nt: TGCAGTGCTATCGTAGGGGACGAGCAGTACTTC; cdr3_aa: CSAIVGDEQYF
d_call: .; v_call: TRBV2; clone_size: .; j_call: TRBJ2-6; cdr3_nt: TGTGCCAGCCGAGACAGCTCTGGGGCCAACGTCCTGACTTTC; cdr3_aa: CASRDSSGANVLTF
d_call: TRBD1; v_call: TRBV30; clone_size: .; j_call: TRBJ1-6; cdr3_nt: TGTGCCTGGAGTGTTGGTGGACTCAGGGACAGGGCTGGTTCACCCCTCCACTTT; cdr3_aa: CAWSVGGLRDRAGSPLHF
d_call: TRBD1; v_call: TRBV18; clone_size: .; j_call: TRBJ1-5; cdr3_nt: TGTGCCAGCTCACCCGAACAGGGGAGGAATCAGCCCCAGCATTTT; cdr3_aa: CASSPEQGRNQPQHF
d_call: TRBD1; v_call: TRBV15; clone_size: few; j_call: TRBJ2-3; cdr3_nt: TGTGCCACCAGCAGAGGGAGGGGACAGGGCACAGATACGCAGTATTTT; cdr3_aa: CATSRGRGQGTDTQYF
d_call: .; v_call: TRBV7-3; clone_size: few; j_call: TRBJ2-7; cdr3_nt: TGTGCCAGCAGCTTAAGAGGAGGGAAGGAGCAGTACTTC; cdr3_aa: CASSLRGGKEQYF
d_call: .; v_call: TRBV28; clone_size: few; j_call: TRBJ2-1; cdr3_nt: TGTGCCAGCAGTCCCCACGCACAGGTTTATGAGCAGTTCTTC; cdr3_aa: CASSPHAQVYEQFF
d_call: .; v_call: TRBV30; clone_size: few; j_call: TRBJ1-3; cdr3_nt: TGTGCCTGTCCCAAAGGGTCAGGGCAGTCTTCCGGAAACACCATATATTTT; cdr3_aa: CACPKGSGQSSGNTIYF